The entry below gives a single TCR beta chain sequence along with its context. Its antigen is as yet unknown. This specimen comes from a study of shared clonotypes between healthy human individuals. Donation came from healthy HIV-negative adults that had no recent acute infections or vaccinations. Trimming at V came to 6 bases and at J to 5 bases, leaving 11 bases not matched to a gene. CDR1 and CDR2 (germline): MDHEN, SYDVKM. The CDR3 totals 15 residues. Sorted subsets were amplified in replicate PCRs using around 0.2 ug DNA, 25,000 to 30,000 T cell genomes. Method: immunoSEQ multiplex PCR; TCRdb's copy keeps in-frame clones and lacks some. The sample has hundreds of thousands of clones; around 73% are singletons. Broader study findings: The generation probabilities recorded for non-shared clonotypes fell below those of clonotypes shared by all four donors.

This rearrangement joins TRBV28 to TRBJ2-7; 9 bases fit TRBD2. This TCR was recovered from a woman under 40 in good health. The sequenced sample was memory CD4+ T cells sorted from blood. The subset: CD45RA-negative fraction. The DNA of the CDR3 is TGTGCCAGCAGCTCAGCGGGAGGACCCCCTCACGAGCAGTACTTC. Translating it yields CASSSAGGPPHEQYF.